This record looks at one TCR beta chain sequence and its context. Original processing methods: Estimation of nucleated cell counts was performed using reference gene primer amplification. Libraries were prepared by immunoSEQ multiplex PCR; TCRdb keeps only in-frame clonotypes and omits some of them. V, J and clone size are those of that table, while D and trimming were read from the DNA. The sample consists of about 34,000 clones, 93% of them appearing once. These data come from a study of blood T cell repertoires in COVID-19. Study-level information: Some COVID-19 samples were acute and others convalescent; all came from the United States, Italy and Spain. PBMCs, B-cell-depleted T cells, or T cells were the source of the cDNA or gDNA that made up the material.

The germline CDR1 and CDR2 sequences are KGHSH and LQKENI. The V and J ends lost 3 bases and 2 bases respectively, with 14 bases between them. This CDR3 is built from 15 residues. Source material: peripheral blood. The V gene is TRBV18, the J gene TRBJ2-7, with D possibly TRBD2 on 5 matching bases. The sequence was obtained from a human donor in a cohort sampled during active COVID-19. CDR3 residues: CASSPAGVRPYEQYF. As DNA, the CDR3 is TGTGCCAGCTCACCCGCGGGCGTCAGACCCTACGAGCAGTACTTC.